This is a list of T cell receptor beta chains from one sample in a study of cytomegalovirus exposure and HLA in healthy donors. Method: immunoSEQ multiplex PCR; TCRdb's copy keeps in-frame clones and lacks some. The repertoire consists of some 69,000 clones, with approximately 79% occurring once and the leading ten covering less than 3%. The sequenced sample was PBMCs. These receptors were taken from a woman in her 30s in good health and CMV-seronegative. Each CDR3 is given with its conserved first and last residue. A D gene is named only where the DNA matches it firmly. Clone size, where shown, is once, few, many, or a class for clones that have expanded.

TRBV19	.	14	.	TRBJ1-1	CASSPGAGNTEAFF	TGTGCCAGTAGTCCGGGAGCAGGGAACACTGAAGCTTTCTTT
TRBV5-1	TRBD1	14	.	TRBJ1-1	CASSSGQGNTEAFF	TGCGCCAGCAGCTCGGGACAGGGGAACACTGAAGCTTTCTTT
TRBV7-2	TRBD2	17	once	TRBJ2-2	CASSLVAGGPGTGELFF	TGTGCCAGCAGCTTAGTAGCGGGAGGGCCGGGCACCGGGGAGCTGTTTTTT
TRBV5-6	.	12	.	TRBJ2-5	CASSLSRGTQYF	TGTGCCAGCAGCTTGAGTAGGGGGACCCAGTACTTC
TRBV27	.	14	.	TRBJ1-2	CASRLGGINYGYTF	TGTGCCAGCAGACTTGGGGGGATCAACTATGGCTACACCTTC
TRBV14	.	15	.	TRBJ1-1	CASSPMTGLNTEAFF	TGTGCCAGCAGTCCGATGACAGGTCTGAACACTGAAGCTTTCTTT
TRBV25-1	TRBD1	16	.	TRBJ2-3	CASSSVNRGPTDTQYF	TGTGCCAGCAGTTCTGTCAACAGGGGACCCACAGATACGCAGTATTTT
TRBV6-6	.	13	once	TRBJ2-5	CASSHRQQETQYF	TGTGCCAGCAGCCACCGACAGCAAGAGACCCAGTACTTC
TRBV5-1	TRBD1	16	.	TRBJ2-2	CASSSTRTGNTGELFF	TGCGCCAGCAGCTCGACTCGGACAGGGAACACCGGGGAGCTGTTTTTT
TRBV7-9	TRBD1	14	.	TRBJ2-4	CASSFRGTQNIQYF	TGTGCCAGCAGCTTCAGGGGGACCCAAAACATTCAGTACTTC
TRBV19	TRBD2	18	once	TRBJ2-6	CASKAGGAPRSGANVLTF	TGTGCCAGTAAAGCGGGGGGGGCCCCCCGCTCTGGGGCCAACGTCCTGACTTTC
TRBV6-1	.	10	.	TRBJ1-2	CASGTESGTF	TGTGCCAGCGGTACCGAGTCCGGGACCTTC
TRBV9	TRBD2	16	.	TRBJ2-1	CASSVLAGGPRNEQFF	TGTGCCAGCAGCGTTCTAGCGGGGGGGCCTCGGAATGAGCAGTTCTTC
TRBV29-1	TRBD2	14	.	TRBJ2-1	CSGTSGRASNEQFF	TGCAGCGGGACTAGCGGGAGGGCCAGCAATGAGCAGTTCTTC
TRBV11-2	TRBD1	14	.	TRBJ1-1	CASSQQGAGTEAFF	TGTGCCAGCAGTCAACAGGGGGCCGGGACTGAAGCTTTCTTT
TRBV7-2	TRBD1	14	.	TRBJ1-1	CASSAGQANTEAFF	TGTGCCAGCAGCGCGGGACAGGCGAACACTGAAGCTTTCTTT
TRBV15	.	17	.	TRBJ1-3	CATSSLPQGVSGNTIYF	TGTGCCACCAGCAGTCTCCCCCAGGGTGTTTCTGGAAACACCATATATTTT
TRBV12-1	.	19	.	TRBJ2-5	CASSFAGSGLAGSRETQYF	TGTGCCAGCAGCTTTGCGGGGTCCGGACTAGCGGGGTCCCGGGAGACCCAGTACTTC
TRBV9	TRBD1	18	.	TRBJ1-4	CASSAQPTGSETNEKLFF	TGTGCCAGCAGCGCGCAACCGACAGGGTCGGAAACTAATGAAAAACTGTTTTTT
TRBV5-1	.	15	.	TRBJ1-2	CASSLAARANYGYTF	TGCGCCAGCAGCTTGGCCGCCAGGGCTAACTATGGCTACACCTTC
TRBV9	.	13	few	TRBJ1-2	CASSVGQGNGYTF	TGTGCCAGCAGCGTAGGGCAGGGAAACGGCTACACCTTC
TRBV9	.	15	.	TRBJ1-5	CASSVVTGSNQPQHF	TGTGCCAGCAGCGTAGTTACAGGGAGCAATCAGCCCCAGCATTTT
TRBV12-5	.	13	.	TRBJ1-1	CASALWADGEAFF	TGTGCTAGTGCGCTGTGGGCAGACGGTGAAGCTTTCTTT
TRBV30	TRBD2	15	.	TRBJ2-5	CAWSAFGGSQETQYF	TGTGCCTGGAGTGCCTTTGGCGGGAGCCAAGAGACCCAGTACTTC
TRBV5-1	.	15	once	TRBJ2-3	CASSWTLQVTDTQYF	TGCGCCAGCAGCTGGACTCTGCAGGTAACAGATACGCAGTATTTT
TRBV2	TRBD1	15	few	TRBJ2-7	CATGTPTGASYEQYF	TGTGCCACCGGAACCCCCACAGGGGCCTCCTACGAGCAGTACTTC
TRBV7-2	.	21	.	TRBJ2-5	CASSLAPALNLLDREGETQYF	TGTGCCAGCAGCTTAGCCCCGGCCCTCAATCTTCTGGACAGGGAGGGAGAGACCCAGTACTTC
TRBV2	.	14	.	TRBJ1-3	CASRIDRPGNTIYF	TGTGCCAGCAGGATCGACAGACCTGGAAACACCATATATTTT
TRBV7-2	.	14	once	TRBJ2-2	CASNQGASPGELFF	TGTGCCAGCAACCAAGGGGCAAGCCCCGGGGAGCTGTTTTTT
TRBV5-5	.	15	.	TRBJ1-1	CASSFSSPSDTEAFF	TGTGCCAGCAGCTTTAGTTCACCAAGCGACACTGAAGCTTTCTTT
TRBV30	TRBD2	15	.	TRBJ2-3	CAWSPGLAGADTQYF	TGTGCCTGGAGCCCAGGACTAGCGGGAGCAGATACGCAGTATTTT
TRBV5-1	.	16	.	TRBJ2-1	CASSPFSGGDSRGQFF	TGCGCCAGCAGCCCCTTTAGCGGAGGGGACAGCCGGGGGCAGTTCTTC
TRBV9	.	15	.	TRBJ2-5	CASSRRGGLQETQYF	TGTGCCAGCAGCCGGCGAGGCGGGCTACAAGAGACCCAGTACTTC
TRBV7-9	.	13	.	TRBJ1-1	CASSLGIAVEAFF	TGTGCCAGCAGCTTAGGAATAGCCGTTGAAGCTTTCTTT
TRBV29-1	.	12	.	TRBJ1-2	CSVAGQNYGYTF	TGCAGCGTTGCTGGACAGAACTATGGCTACACCTTC
TRBV29-1	TRBD1	14	.	TRBJ2-5	CSVERTGVRETQYF	TGCAGCGTTGAGAGGACAGGGGTAAGGGAGACCCAGTACTTC
TRBV5-5	TRBD2	19	few	TRBJ2-1	CASSLGTGGVLAGGLGQFF	TGTGCCAGCAGCTTGGGGACAGGGGGGGTACTAGCGGGAGGATTGGGGCAGTTCTTC
TRBV27	TRBD1	16	.	TRBJ2-1	CASSLGVGDRFDEQFF	TGTGCCAGCAGTTTAGGTGTCGGGGACAGGTTCGATGAGCAGTTCTTC
TRBV7-2	.	13	.	TRBJ2-5	CASSPSNVETQYF	TGTGCCAGCAGCCCTAGCAATGTTGAGACCCAGTACTTC
TRBV5-4	.	15	.	TRBJ2-6	CASSLDSSGANVLTF	TGTGCCAGCAGCCTTGACAGCTCTGGGGCCAACGTCCTGACTTTC
TRBV19	.	14	.	TRBJ1-2	CASSMSSVNYGYTF	TGTGCCAGTAGTATGAGTAGCGTCAACTATGGCTACACCTTC
TRBV9	TRBD2	14	.	TRBJ2-5	CASSAIAGQETQYF	TGTGCCAGCAGCGCCATAGCGGGCCAAGAGACCCAGTACTTC
TRBV5-6	.	13	.	TRBJ2-1	CASSLQGSNEQFF	TGTGCCAGCAGCTTACAGGGAAGCAATGAGCAGTTCTTC
TRBV28	TRBD1	13	once	TRBJ1-1	CASSSGQLTEAFF	TGTGCCAGCAGCTCGGGACAGCTAACTGAAGCTTTCTTT
TRBV9	.	17	.	TRBJ1-2	CASSVDRKTLRGDGYTF	TGTGCCAGCAGCGTAGACCGCAAAACCCTACGGGGGGATGGCTACACCTTC
TRBV10-3	.	13	few	TRBJ1-2	CAISDALSYGYTF	TGTGCCATCAGTGACGCGCTCTCCTATGGCTACACCTTC
TRBV9	TRBD1	17	.	TRBJ2-2	CASSVEIGTGGAGELFF	TGTGCCAGCAGCGTAGAGATCGGGACAGGGGGCGCCGGGGAGCTGTTTTTT
TRBV6-5	TRBD2	16	.	TRBJ2-1	CASSWSPSGSSNEQFF	TGTGCCAGCAGTTGGTCCCCCAGCGGGAGTAGCAATGAGCAGTTCTTC
TRBV6-5	TRBD1	14	.	TRBJ1-2	CASSPGTVGARYTF	TGTGCCAGCAGCCCTGGGACAGTGGGGGCCCGGTACACCTTC
TRBV18	.	12	.	TRBJ1-1	CASSPADSEAFF	TGTGCCAGCTCACCTGCTGACAGTGAAGCTTTCTTT
TRBV6-6	TRBD1	15	.	TRBJ2-5	CASTNAGTGRETQYF	TGTGCCAGCACTAACGCCGGGACAGGACGAGAGACCCAGTACTTC
TRBV6-5	.	13	.	TRBJ1-3	CASSYSSGNTIYF	TGTGCCAGCAGTTACTCGAGCGGAAACACCATATATTTT
TRBV5-4	.	15	few	TRBJ1-3	CASSQQVNSGNTIYF	TGTGCCAGCAGCCAACAGGTCAACTCTGGAAACACCATATATTTT
TRBV27	.	13	.	TRBJ2-1	CASRQGYYNEQFF	TGTGCCAGCAGACAGGGTTACTACAATGAGCAGTTCTTC
TRBV19	TRBD1	15	.	TRBJ1-1	CASSALDRVNTEAFF	TGTGCCAGTAGTGCGCTCGACAGGGTGAACACTGAAGCTTTCTTT
TRBV7-2	TRBD2	15	.	TRBJ2-3	CASSRGGAGTDTQYF	TGTGCCAGCAGCCGCGGGGGGGCGGGCACAGATACGCAGTATTTT
TRBV5-1	.	15	.	TRBJ1-1	CASSLEAGMNTEAFF	TGCGCCAGCAGCTTGGAAGCCGGTATGAACACTGAAGCTTTCTTT
TRBV2	.	14	.	TRBJ1-1	CASSERQGYTEAFF	TGTGCCAGCAGTGAACGCCAGGGTTACACTGAAGCTTTCTTT
TRBV11-2	.	13	.	TRBJ2-7	CASSLGTSYEQYF	TGTGCCAGCAGCCTGGGGACTTCCTACGAGCAGTACTTC
TRBV7-2	.	13	.	TRBJ2-3	CASSSSYTDTQYF	TGTGCCAGCAGCTCGAGCTACACAGATACGCAGTATTTT